These 10 T cell receptor beta chains originate from one sample sequenced in a study of T-cell reconstitution after alpha-beta-depleted transplantation in children. TCRbeta library preparation incorporated unique molecular identifiers. MiXCR, applied by TCRdb to the PCR reads, yields one record per CDR3 protein. The sample holds roughly 670,000 distinct CDR3 sequences, around 13% seen once. Sequencing used PBMCs, obtained before TCRalphabeta/CD19-depleted stem cell transplant. The receptors derive from a girl aged 2-10 years with congenital amegakaryocytic thrombocytopenia, due to receive a stem cell transplant.

This clonotype was detected only a few times. The chain joins TRBV20-1 to TRBJ2-1; 10 nucleotides match TRBD2. CDR1 and CDR2 (germline): DFQATT, SNEGSKA (reference sequence). J was trimmed by 8 bases and V by 0 bases; bases with no gene match: 7. The CDR3 spans 15 residues. The CDR3 region is CSARDVAGGDYEQFF. DNA of the CDR3: TGCAGTGCTAGAGATGTAGCGGGAGGAGATTATGAGCAGTTCTTC.

This clonotype was seen ten or more times. The rearrangement joins TRBV20-1 to TRBJ2-3; D may match TRBD1 or TRBD2 (7 bases each). The germline CDR1 and CDR2 sequences are DFQATT and SNEGSKA (reference sequence). V was shortened by 5 bases and J by 1 base, with 19 bases between the two germline ends. The CDR3 totals 16 residues. This chain's CDR3 is CSAGGGQPRGTDTQYF. CDR3 nucleotide sequence: TGCAGTGCTGGGGGGGGACAGCCCCGGGGCACAGATACGCAGTATTTT.

This clonotype has at least ten counts. This chain uses TRBV4-1 with TRBJ2-1; the D gene is possibly TRBD2 (6 bases). The CDR3 extends over 16 amino acids. V was pared by 0 bases and J by 8 bases, with 17 bases between. Per the germline V gene, CDR1 is MGHRA and CDR2 is YSYEKL. CDR3 in amino acids: CASSQEFARGIDEQFF. The CDR3 nucleotides are TGCGCCAGCAGCCAAGAGTTCGCGCGGGGTATCGATGAGCAGTTCTTC.

The gene calls are TRBV9 and TRBJ2-3; unclear D gene. The germline gives CDR1 SGDLS, CDR2 YYNGEE. The CDR3 loop spans 15 amino acids. Trimming took 2 bases from V and 2 from J, leaving 12 bases between them. The CDR3 reads CASSVEYSFTDTQYF. CDR3 DNA sequence: TGTGCCAGCAGCGTGGAATACAGTTTCACAGATACGCAGTATTTT.

The V gene is TRBV10-3, the J gene TRBJ2-2, with TRBD2 as a possible D gene (6 bases). The CDR3 runs 15 residues. V was shortened by 0 bases and J by 6 bases, with 11 bases between the two germline ends. The germline CDR1 and CDR2 sequences are ENHRY and SYGVKD. CDR3 sequence: CAISESPPGAGELFF. As DNA, the CDR3 is TGTGCCATCAGTGAGTCCCCACCGGGGGCCGGGGAGCTGTTTTTT.

CDR3 nucleotides: TGTGCCAGCAGCTTTGGAGGACAGGGGCCTTACGAGCAGTACTTC. The encoded protein is CASSFGGQGPYEQYF. The rearrangement uses TRBV5-6 and TRBJ2-7; TRBD1 agrees at 9 bases. The CDR3 length is 15 residues. Germline V gene lookup returns CDR1 SGHDT and CDR2 YYEEEE. V gave up 2 bases and J gave up 4 bases; unmatched junction bases: 7.

This clonotype has ten or more counts. The chain recombines TRBV29-1 with TRBJ1-2; D remains unclear. V was clipped by 8 bases and J by 0 bases, with 7 bases between them. This CDR3 spans 11 amino acids. Germline CDR1 is SQVTM and CDR2 is ANQGSEA. Written as DNA, the CDR3 is TGCAGCCTCCTGACTAACTATGGCTACACCTTC. Translation gives CSLLTNYGYTF.

The chain is built from TRBV5-1 and TRBJ2-2, with D unresolved. The germline V gene encodes CDR1 SGHRS and CDR2 YFSETQ. CDR3 size: 14 residues. Trimming shortened V by 5 bases and J by 4 bases, and 12 bases separated the two germline ends. CDR3 residues: CASRKVDFTGELFF. CDR3 nucleotides: TGCGCCAGCAGAAAAGTAGATTTCACCGGGGAGCTGTTTTTT.

The gene calls are TRBV5-1 and TRBJ2-2; 11 bases map to TRBD2. Trimming at V came to 0 bases and at J to 3 bases, leaving 1 base not matched to a gene. The CDR3 loop spans 16 amino acids. The germline gives CDR1 SGHRS, CDR2 YFSETQ. DNA of the CDR3: TGCGCCAGCAGCTTGGTACTAGCGGGAGACACCGGGGAGCTGTTTTTT. Its protein product is CASSLVLAGDTGELFF.

This clonotype occurred a few times. J is TRBJ2-5 and V is TRBV12-3 or TRBV12-4; tentatively, D is TRBD2 (5 bases). Deletions cut 3 bases from V and 2 bases from J, with 13 bases between. There are 15 residues in the CDR3. Here the CDR3 reads CASSFIWGAQETQYF. The CDR3, as DNA: TGTGCCAGCAGTTTCATATGGGGAGCTCAAGAGACCCAGTACTTC.